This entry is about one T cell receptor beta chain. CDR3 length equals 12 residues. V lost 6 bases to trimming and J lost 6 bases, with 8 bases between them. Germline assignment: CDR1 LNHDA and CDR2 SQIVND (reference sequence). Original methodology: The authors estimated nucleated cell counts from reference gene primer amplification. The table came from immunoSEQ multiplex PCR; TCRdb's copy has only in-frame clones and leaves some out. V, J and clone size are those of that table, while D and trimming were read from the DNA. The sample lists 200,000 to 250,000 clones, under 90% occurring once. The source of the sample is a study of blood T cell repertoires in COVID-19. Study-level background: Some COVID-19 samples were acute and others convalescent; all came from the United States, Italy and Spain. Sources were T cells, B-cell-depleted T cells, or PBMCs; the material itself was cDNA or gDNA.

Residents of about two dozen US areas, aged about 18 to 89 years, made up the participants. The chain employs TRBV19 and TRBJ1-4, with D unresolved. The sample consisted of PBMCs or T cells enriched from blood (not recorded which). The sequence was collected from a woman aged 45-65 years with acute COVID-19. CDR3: CASSRSYEKLFF. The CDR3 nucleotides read TGTGCCAGTAGCAGGTCATATGAAAAACTGTTTTTT.